This T cell receptor (beta chain) was found in a study of blood T cells in healthy people across ages. They isolated at least 6 million PBMCs from each sample. Then a second PCR, running roughly 7 to 11 cycles, was carried out with a sample-barcoded 5' primer and a J-beta primer mix. TCRdb independently ran MiXCR on the 5' RACE reads; one entry per CDR3 protein. The data show around 900,000 distinct CDR3 sequences, about 53% seen once. V gave up 5 bases and J gave up 3 bases, with 9 bases separating them. This CDR3 region has 13 residues. Looked up from germline, CDR1 is SGHRS and CDR2 is YFSETQ. The chain uses TRBV5-1 and TRBJ2-1, with a tentative D call TRBD2 (5 bases). This clonotype originated in a woman between 55 and 75 years old in good health. The sequencing sample was made of blood. The CDR3 loop reads CASRTDFYNEQFF. The DNA for the CDR3 is TGCGCCAGCAGAACGGACTTCTACAATGAGCAGTTCTTC.